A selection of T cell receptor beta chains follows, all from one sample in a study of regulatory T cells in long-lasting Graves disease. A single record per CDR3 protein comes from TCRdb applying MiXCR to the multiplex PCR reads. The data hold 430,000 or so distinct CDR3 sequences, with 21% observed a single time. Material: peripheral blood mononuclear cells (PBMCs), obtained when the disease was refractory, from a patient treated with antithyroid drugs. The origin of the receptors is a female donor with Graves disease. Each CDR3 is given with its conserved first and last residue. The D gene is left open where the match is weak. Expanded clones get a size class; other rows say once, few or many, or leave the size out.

cdr3_nt: TGTGCCAGCAGTTTGTCCGGGACAGACCAAGAGACCCAGTACTTC
cdr3_aa: CASSLSGTDQETQYF
j_call: TRBJ2-5
d_call: TRBD1
clone_size: NA
v_call: TRBV28

cdr3_nt: TGTGCCATCGGAGGCCCACCACAATACCAAGAGACCCAGTACTTC
cdr3_aa: CAIGGPPQYQETQYF
j_call: TRBJ2-5
d_call: NA
clone_size: NA
v_call: TRBV10-3

cdr3_nt: TGCAGTGCCCATACCCGATTGAACACTGAAGCTTTCTTT
cdr3_aa: CSAHTRLNTEAFF
j_call: TRBJ1-1
d_call: NA
clone_size: many
v_call: TRBV20-1

cdr3_nt: TGTGCCAGCAGCCAACAGGGAGGGGATCAGCCCCAGCATTTT
cdr3_aa: CASSQQGGDQPQHF
j_call: TRBJ1-5
d_call: NA
clone_size: many
v_call: TRBV2

cdr3_nt: TGCGCCAGCAGCACGGGACAGGGGGTTCAAGAGACCCAGTACTTC
cdr3_aa: CASSTGQGVQETQYF
j_call: TRBJ2-5
d_call: TRBD1
clone_size: NA
v_call: TRBV5-1

cdr3_nt: TGTGCCAGCAGTTTCGGGCACAGGGACTATGGCTACACCTTC
cdr3_aa: CASSFGHRDYGYTF
j_call: TRBJ1-2
d_call: NA
clone_size: few
v_call: TRBV27

cdr3_nt: TGTGCCAGCTCACCAAGTATTGGAGACGAGCAGTACTTC
cdr3_aa: CASSPSIGDEQYF
j_call: TRBJ2-7
d_call: NA
clone_size: NA
v_call: TRBV18

cdr3_nt: TGTGCCACCAGCAGACTTCCTGACAGCCAAGAGACCCAGTACTTC
cdr3_aa: CATSRLPDSQETQYF
j_call: TRBJ2-5
d_call: NA
clone_size: many
v_call: TRBV15

cdr3_nt: TGTGCCAGCAGCCCGGCGGAGAACACTGAAGCTTTCTTT
cdr3_aa: CASSPAENTEAFF
j_call: TRBJ1-1
d_call: NA
clone_size: many
v_call: TRBV3-1

cdr3_nt: TGTGCCAGCAGCCAAGAGGGGGTAGGACAGCGATACGAGCAGTACTTC
cdr3_aa: CASSQEGVGQRYEQYF
j_call: TRBJ2-7
d_call: NA
clone_size: few
v_call: TRBV14

cdr3_nt: TGTGCCAGCAGCCAAGGGGAGACGACTGAAGCTTTCTTT
cdr3_aa: CASSQGETTEAFF
j_call: TRBJ1-1
d_call: NA
clone_size: many
v_call: TRBV3-1

cdr3_nt: TGTGCCACCAGCAGAGATTTGGGGGGCGGGCAGCCCCAGCATTTT
cdr3_aa: CATSRDLGGGQPQHF
j_call: TRBJ1-5
d_call: NA
clone_size: many
v_call: TRBV15

cdr3_nt: TGTGCCAGCAGTTACGGTCGACAGGGAAGTTATGAGCAGTTCTTC
cdr3_aa: CASSYGRQGSYEQFF
j_call: TRBJ2-1
d_call: TRBD1
clone_size: NA
v_call: TRBV6-9

cdr3_nt: TGCGCCAGCGGGGACAGGTACACTGAAGCTTTCTTT
cdr3_aa: CASGDRYTEAFF
j_call: TRBJ1-1
d_call: TRBD1
clone_size: many
v_call: TRBV10-1

cdr3_nt: TGTGCCATCGAGCGGGGGACCCTCGGGGAGACCCAGTACTTC
cdr3_aa: CAIERGTLGETQYF
j_call: TRBJ2-5
d_call: TRBD2
clone_size: many
v_call: TRBV6-1

cdr3_nt: TGTGCCAGCTCACCATCGCATCCGGTCACTGAAGCTTTCTTT
cdr3_aa: CASSPSHPVTEAFF
j_call: TRBJ1-1
d_call: NA
clone_size: many
v_call: TRBV18

cdr3_nt: TGTGCCAGCAGTCCGGGACAGGGGAGAACGAACACTGAAGCTTTCTTT
cdr3_aa: CASSPGQGRTNTEAFF
j_call: TRBJ1-1
d_call: TRBD1
clone_size: few
v_call: TRBV27

cdr3_nt: TGCAGCGTTGACGTTGGGGGCGAAAAACTGTTTTTT
cdr3_aa: CSVDVGGEKLFF
j_call: TRBJ1-4
d_call: NA
clone_size: NA
v_call: TRBV29-1

cdr3_nt: TGCAGTGCTGAGACTAGCGGGAGATTTCAAGAGACCCAGTACTTC
cdr3_aa: CSAETSGRFQETQYF
j_call: TRBJ2-5
d_call: TRBD2
clone_size: many
v_call: TRBV20-1